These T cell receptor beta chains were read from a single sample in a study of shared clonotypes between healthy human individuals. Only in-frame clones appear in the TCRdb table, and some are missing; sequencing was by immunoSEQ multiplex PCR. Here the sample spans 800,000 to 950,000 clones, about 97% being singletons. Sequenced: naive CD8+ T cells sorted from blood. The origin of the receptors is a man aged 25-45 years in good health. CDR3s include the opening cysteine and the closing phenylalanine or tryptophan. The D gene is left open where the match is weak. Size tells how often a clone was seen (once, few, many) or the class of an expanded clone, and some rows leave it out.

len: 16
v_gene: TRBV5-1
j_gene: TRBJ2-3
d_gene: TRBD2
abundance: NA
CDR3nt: TGCGCCAGCAGCTTGGCCTACAGCGGGAGCGCCGATACGCAGTATTTT
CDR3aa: CASSLAYSGSADTQYF

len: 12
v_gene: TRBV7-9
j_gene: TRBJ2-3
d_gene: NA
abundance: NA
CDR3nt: TGTGCCAGCAGGTTAGGGGGAGATACGCAGTATTTT
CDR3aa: CASRLGGDTQYF

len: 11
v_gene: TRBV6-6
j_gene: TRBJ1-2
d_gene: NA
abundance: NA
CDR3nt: TGTGCCAGCAGTTCTCCGGATGGCTACACCTTC
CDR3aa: CASSSPDGYTF

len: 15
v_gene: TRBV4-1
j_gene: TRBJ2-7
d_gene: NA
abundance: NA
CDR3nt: TGCGCCAGCAGCCACCAGGGAGGTATTGCCTACGAGCAGTACTTC
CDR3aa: CASSHQGGIAYEQYF

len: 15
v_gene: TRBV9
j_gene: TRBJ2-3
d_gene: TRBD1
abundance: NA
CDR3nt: TGTGCCAGCAGCGTAGACAGGGGCTTTACAGATACGCAGTATTTT
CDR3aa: CASSVDRGFTDTQYF

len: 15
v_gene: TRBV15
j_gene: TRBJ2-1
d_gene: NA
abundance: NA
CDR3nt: TGTGCCACCAGCAGAGCGGGAAGCTCCTACAATGAGCAGTTCTTC
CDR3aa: CATSRAGSSYNEQFF

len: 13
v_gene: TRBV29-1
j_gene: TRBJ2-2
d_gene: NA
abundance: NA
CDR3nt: TGCAGCGTAGTAAGGGGTTACACCGGGGAGCTGTTTTTT
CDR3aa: CSVVRGYTGELFF

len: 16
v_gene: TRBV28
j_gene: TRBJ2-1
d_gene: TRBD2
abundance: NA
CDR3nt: TGTGCCAGCAACTCAATAGCGGGAGGGCCGACGAATGAGCAGTTCTTC
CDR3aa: CASNSIAGGPTNEQFF

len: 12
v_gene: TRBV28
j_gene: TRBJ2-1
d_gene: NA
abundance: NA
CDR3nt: TGTGCCAGCAGTTTGCGGGGCAATGAGCAGTTCTTC
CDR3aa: CASSLRGNEQFF

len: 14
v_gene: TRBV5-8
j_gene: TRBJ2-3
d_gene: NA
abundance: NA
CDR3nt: TGTGCCAGCATCCTCAAGTTGGGAGCAGATACGCAGTATTTT
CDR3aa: CASILKLGADTQYF

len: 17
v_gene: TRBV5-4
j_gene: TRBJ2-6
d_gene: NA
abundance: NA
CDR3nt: TGTGCCAGCAGCTTGGCAGGGCAGAGCTCTGGGGCCAACGTCCTGACTTTC
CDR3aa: CASSLAGQSSGANVLTF

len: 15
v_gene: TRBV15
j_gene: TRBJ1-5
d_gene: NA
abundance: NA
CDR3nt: TGTGCCACCAGCAGAGAAAGACTGTTCAATCAGCCCCAGCATTTT
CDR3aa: CATSRERLFNQPQHF

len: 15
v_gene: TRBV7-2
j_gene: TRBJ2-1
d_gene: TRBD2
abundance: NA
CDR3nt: TGTGCCAGCAGCTTGGGCTGGACTAGCACCGATGAGCAGTTCTTC
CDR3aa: CASSLGWTSTDEQFF

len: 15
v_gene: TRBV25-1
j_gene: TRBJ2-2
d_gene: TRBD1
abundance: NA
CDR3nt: TGTGCCAGCAGTCCGGGACAGGGGTACACCGGGGAGCTGTTTTTT
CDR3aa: CASSPGQGYTGELFF

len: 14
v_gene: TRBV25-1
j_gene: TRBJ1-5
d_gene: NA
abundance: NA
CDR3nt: TGTGCCAGCAGTGAGACAGGAGGAGCTCAGCCCCAGCATTTT
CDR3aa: CASSETGGAQPQHF

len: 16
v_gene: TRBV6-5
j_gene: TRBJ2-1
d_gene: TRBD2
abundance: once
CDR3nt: TGTGCCAGCAGTTACTCTATAGCGGGAGTTCTGAATGAGCAGTTCTTC
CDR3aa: CASSYSIAGVLNEQFF

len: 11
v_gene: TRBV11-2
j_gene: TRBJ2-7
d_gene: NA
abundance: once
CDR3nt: TGTGCCAGCACCCAGGGGGGCGAGCAGTACTTC
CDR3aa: CASTQGGEQYF

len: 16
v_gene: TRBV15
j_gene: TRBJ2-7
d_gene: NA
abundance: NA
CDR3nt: TGTGCCACCAGCAGTAAGTGGGGACCAAACCTCCACGAGCAGTACTTC
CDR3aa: CATSSKWGPNLHEQYF

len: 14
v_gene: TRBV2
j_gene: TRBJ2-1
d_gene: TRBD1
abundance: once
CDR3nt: TGTGCCAGCAAAGGGGACAGGGTGGTCCATGAGCAGTTCTTC
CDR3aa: CASKGDRVVHEQFF

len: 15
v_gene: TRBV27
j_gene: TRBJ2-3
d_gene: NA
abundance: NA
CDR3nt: TGTGCCAGCAGTACCTACACAGACCCCACAGATACGCAGTATTTT
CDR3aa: CASSTYTDPTDTQYF

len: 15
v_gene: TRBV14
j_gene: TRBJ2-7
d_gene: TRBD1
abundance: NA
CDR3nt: TGTGCCAGCAGCCAACTCGCAGGGGGCTCCTACGAGCAGTACTTC
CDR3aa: CASSQLAGGSYEQYF

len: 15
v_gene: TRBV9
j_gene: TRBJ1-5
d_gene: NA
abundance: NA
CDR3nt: TGTGCCAGCAGCGTCTACGAGGATAGCAATCAGCCCCAGCATTTT
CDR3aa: CASSVYEDSNQPQHF

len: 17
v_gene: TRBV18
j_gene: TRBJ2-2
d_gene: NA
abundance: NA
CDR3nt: TGTGCCAGCTCACCAGTTCGGAGACAAACAAACACCGGGGAGCTGTTTTTT
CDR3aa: CASSPVRRQTNTGELFF

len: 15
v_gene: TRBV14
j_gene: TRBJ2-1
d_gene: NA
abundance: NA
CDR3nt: TGTGCCAGCAGCCAAGACGAAGGGGGAGGCAATGGGCAGTTCTTC
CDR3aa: CASSQDEGGGNGQFF

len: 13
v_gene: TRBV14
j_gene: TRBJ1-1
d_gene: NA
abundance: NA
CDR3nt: TGTGCCAGCAGCGAAGTCGGTGATACTGAAGCTTTCTTT
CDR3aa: CASSEVGDTEAFF

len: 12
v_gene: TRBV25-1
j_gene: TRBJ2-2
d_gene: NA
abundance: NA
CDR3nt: TGTGCCAGCAGTGTCGTTACCGGGGAGCTGTTTTTT
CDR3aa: CASSVVTGELFF

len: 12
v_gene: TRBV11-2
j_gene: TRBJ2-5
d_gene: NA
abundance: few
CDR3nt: TGTGCCACCATCGGCTTGTTAGAGACCCAGTACTTC
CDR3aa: CATIGLLETQYF

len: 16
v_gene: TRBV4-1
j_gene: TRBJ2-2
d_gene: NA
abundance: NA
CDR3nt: TGCGCCAGCAGCCAATCGTGGTCTACGGCCACCGGGGAGCTGTTTTTT
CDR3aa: CASSQSWSTATGELFF

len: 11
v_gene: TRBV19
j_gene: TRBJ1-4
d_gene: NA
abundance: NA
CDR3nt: TGTGCCAGTAGTATGGGGGAGAAACTGTTTTTT
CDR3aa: CASSMGEKLFF

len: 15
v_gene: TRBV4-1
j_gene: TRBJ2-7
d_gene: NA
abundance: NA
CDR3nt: TGCGCCAGCAGCCCAGGGAGCCCAGCTACCTACGAGCAGTACTTC
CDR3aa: CASSPGSPATYEQYF

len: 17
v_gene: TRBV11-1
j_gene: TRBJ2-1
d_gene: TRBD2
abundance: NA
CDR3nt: TGTGCCAGCAGCACGCAACGGCTAGCGGAAATGTACAATGAGCAGTTCTTC
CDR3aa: CASSTQRLAEMYNEQFF

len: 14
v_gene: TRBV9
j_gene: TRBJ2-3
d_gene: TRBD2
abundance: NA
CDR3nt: TGTGCCAGCAGCATAGCGGGTTCTGGAGATACGCAGTATTTT
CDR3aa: CASSIAGSGDTQYF

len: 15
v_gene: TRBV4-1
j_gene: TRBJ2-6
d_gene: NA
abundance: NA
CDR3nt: TGCGCCAGCAGCCAAGGGTACTTGGGGGCCAACGTCCTGACTTTC
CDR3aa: CASSQGYLGANVLTF

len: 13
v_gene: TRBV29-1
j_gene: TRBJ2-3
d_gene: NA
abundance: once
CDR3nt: TGCAGCGTTGTTACTCTAAGCACAGATACGCAGTATTTT
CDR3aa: CSVVTLSTDTQYF

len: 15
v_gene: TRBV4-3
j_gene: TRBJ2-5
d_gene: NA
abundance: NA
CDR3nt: TGCGCCAGCAGCCAAGATTACGGCCCTAAAGAGACCCAGTACTTC
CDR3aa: CASSQDYGPKETQYF

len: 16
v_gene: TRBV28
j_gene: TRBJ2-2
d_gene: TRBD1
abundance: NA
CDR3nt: TGTGCCAGCAGAGCACCGGGACAGTTTATCACCGGGGAGCTGTTTTTT
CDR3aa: CASRAPGQFITGELFF

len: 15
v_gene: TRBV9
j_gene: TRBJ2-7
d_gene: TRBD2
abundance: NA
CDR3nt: TGTGCCAGCAGCCCCCAAGCGGGAGTCCCCTACGAGCAGTACTTC
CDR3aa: CASSPQAGVPYEQYF

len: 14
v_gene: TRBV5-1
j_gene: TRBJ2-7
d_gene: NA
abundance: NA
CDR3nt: TGCGCCAGCAGCTTGGGCGGCAGGCCCTACGAGCAGTACTTC
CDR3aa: CASSLGGRPYEQYF

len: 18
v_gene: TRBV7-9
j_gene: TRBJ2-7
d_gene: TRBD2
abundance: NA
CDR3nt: TGTGCCAGCAGCTTAGCGGAAGGACTAGCGGTAAGCTCCTACGAGCAGTACTTC
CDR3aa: CASSLAEGLAVSSYEQYF

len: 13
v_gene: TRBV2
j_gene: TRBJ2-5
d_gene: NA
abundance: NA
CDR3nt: TGTGCCAGCACTCAGTTGTACCAAGAGACCCAGTACTTC
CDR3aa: CASTQLYQETQYF

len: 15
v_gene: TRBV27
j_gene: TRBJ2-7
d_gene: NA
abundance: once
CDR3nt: TGTGCCAGCAGTTTAGGGCAGGGAGTGTCCTACGAGCAGTACTTC
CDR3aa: CASSLGQGVSYEQYF

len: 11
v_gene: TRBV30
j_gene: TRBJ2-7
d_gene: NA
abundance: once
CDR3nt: TGTGCCTGGATGACTACGTACGAGCAGTACTTC
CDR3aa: CAWMTTYEQYF

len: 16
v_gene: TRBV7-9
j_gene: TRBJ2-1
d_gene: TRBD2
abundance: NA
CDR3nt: TGTGCCAGCACCGGGGGAGGGGAACCCTCCTACAATGAGCAGTTCTTC
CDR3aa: CASTGGGEPSYNEQFF

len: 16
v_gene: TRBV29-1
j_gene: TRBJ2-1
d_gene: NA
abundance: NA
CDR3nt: TGCAGCGTTGGCGGAGCCCCAGGGACCTCCTACAATGAGCAGTTCTTC
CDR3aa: CSVGGAPGTSYNEQFF

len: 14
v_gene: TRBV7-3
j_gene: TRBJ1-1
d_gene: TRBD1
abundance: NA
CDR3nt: TGTGCCAGCAGTGAGGGACAGGGGAACACTGAAGCTTTCTTT
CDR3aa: CASSEGQGNTEAFF

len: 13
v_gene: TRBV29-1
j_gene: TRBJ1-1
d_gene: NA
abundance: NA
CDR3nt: TGCAGCGTTGAGGGGGGTTCGAACACTGAAGCTTTCTTT
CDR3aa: CSVEGGSNTEAFF

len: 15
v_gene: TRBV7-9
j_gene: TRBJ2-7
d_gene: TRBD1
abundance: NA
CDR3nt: TGTGCCAGCAGCCGTGGGACAGGGGGCTCCTACGAGCAGTACTTC
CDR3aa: CASSRGTGGSYEQYF

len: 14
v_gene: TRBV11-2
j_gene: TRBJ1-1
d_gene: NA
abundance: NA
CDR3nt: TGTGCCAGCAGCTTAGACTATCTGGGACCTGAAGCTTTCTTT
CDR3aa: CASSLDYLGPEAFF